Sequencing of this T cell receptor beta chain was carried out in a study of blood T cell repertoires in COVID-19. The CDR3 has 15 residues. Trimming took 2 bases from V and 4 from J, leaving 14 bases between them. Germline lookup yields CDR1 SGDLS and CDR2 YYNGEE. Using immunoSEQ multiplex PCR, the repertoire was profiled, and TCRdb retains in-frame clones only, with some absent. The table has roughly 200,000 clones, about nine tenths seen once. Material: PBMCs or T cells enriched from blood (not recorded which). The source of this sequence is a man under 40 who had recovered from COVID-19. V is TRBV9 and J is TRBJ2-3, with D possibly being TRBD2 (7 bases). The CDR3 DNA follows: TGTGCCAGCAGCGTTGGGGGGGCCGGCGCAGATACGCAGTATTTT. As protein: CASSVGGAGADTQYF.